The 7 T cell receptor beta chains below all came from one sample that was sequenced in a study of CD8+CD57+ T cells in acquired aplastic anemia. TCR beta VDJ and CDR3 profiling used genomic DNA as template. Using its own MiXCR run on the reads, TCRdb lists one record per CDR3 protein. Among about 190,000 distinct CDR3 sequences, around half were seen once, and the ten largest hold 8% to 10%. Individuals selected for sequencing had exhibited CD8+CD57+ cell expansion on flow cytometry. Sequencing used sorted CD4+, CD8+, or CD8+CD57+ T cells (not recorded which) from PBMCs. The receptor set was obtained from a human donor with aplastic anemia.

This sequence joins TRBV10-1 and TRBJ2-5, with D possibly TRBD2 on 6 matching bases. The germline V gene encodes CDR1 WNHNN and CDR2 SYGVQD (reference sequence). This CDR3 comprises 18 residues. V shed 3 bases and J shed 5 bases, with 25 bases lying between them. The CDR3: CASSDATSFLYPRETQYF. The CDR3 nucleotides read TGCGCCAGCAGTGATGCGACTAGTTTTCTTTATCCGAGGGAGACCCAGTACTTC.

The V and J genes are TRBV9 and TRBJ2-7, with D tentatively TRBD1 (5 bases). Germline V gives CDR1 SGDLS, CDR2 YYNGEE. CDR3 length equals 15 residues. V dropped 4 bases and J dropped 1 base, with 15 bases sitting between them. CDR3 DNA sequence: TGTGCCAGCAGCCTGGAAGGGGCCGTATCCTACGAGCAGTACTTC. Protein product: CASSLEGAVSYEQYF.

The chain uses TRBV20-1 and TRBJ1-5, with D perhaps TRBD1 (6 bases). The CDR3 runs 12 residues. Germline V gene lookup returns CDR1 DFQATT and CDR2 SNEGSKA (reference sequence). V was shortened by 6 bases and J by 4 bases, with 10 bases between the two germline ends. The CDR3 DNA reads as TGCAGTGCAGGAGGGGGGAATCAGCCCCAGCATTTT. It translates to CSAGGGNQPQHF.

This clonotype was observed many times. CDR3 protein: CASSGGRHSGNTIYF. In DNA form, the CDR3 reads TGTGCCAGCAGTGGTGGACGGCACTCTGGAAACACCATATATTTT. The chain employs TRBV2 and TRBJ1-3; the D is unclear. Germline CDR1 reads SNHLY; CDR2 reads FYNNEI. The length of the CDR3 is 15 residues. V lost 4 bases, J lost 0 bases, and 10 bases lay in between. The full variable domain, its missing parts supplied by reference TRBV2 and TRBJ1-3, is EPEVTQTPSHQVTQMGQEVILRCVPISNHLYFYWYRQILGQKVEFLVSFYNNEISEKSEIFDDQFSVERPDGSNFTLKIRSTKLEDSAMYFCASSGGRHSGNTIYFGEGSWLTVV.

The table lists this clonotype with many counts. The chain links TRBV6-1 to TRBJ1-5; TRBD1 matches at 7 bases. The V and J ends lost 1 base and 12 bases, in that order; junction bases with no gene match: 9. The CDR3 extends over 14 amino acids. The V gene's germline CDR1 is MNHNS and CDR2 SASEGT. CDR3 coding DNA: TGTGCCAGCAGTGAAGTAGGCGGACAGGTGCGCCAGCATTTT. It is translated as CASSEVGGQVRQHF.

This clonotype was observed many times. The chain combines TRBV6-5 with TRBJ2-3; D may be TRBD2 (5 bases). This CDR3 has 16 amino acids. Germline CDR1 is MNHEY and CDR2 is SVGAGI. V dropped 8 bases and J dropped 5 bases, with 23 bases sitting between them. The CDR3 coding sequence is TGTGCCAGCGGCCCAGGCCCCGGGGTTATTGGAGATACGCAGTATTTT. Protein: CASGPGPGVIGDTQYF.

V is TRBV12-3 or TRBV12-4 and J is TRBJ1-1; weak D call: TRBD1 (5 bases). CDR3 size: 12 residues. The V end was cut by 8 bases, the J end by 11 bases, with 18 bases between. The CDR3 DNA reads TGTGCCAGCTCACATCTCGAGACAGTGGCTTTCTTT. It translates to CASSHLETVAFF.